The 21 T cell receptor beta chains listed next were all sequenced from one sample in a study of cytomegalovirus exposure and HLA in healthy donors. The PCR ran on 60 Vbeta and 13 Jbeta primers. Libraries were prepared by immunoSEQ multiplex PCR; TCRdb keeps only in-frame clonotypes and omits some of them. The table includes 65,000 to 90,000 clones, roughly 82% detected once. Sequencing was performed on PBMCs. The receptor source for this set is a man younger than 35 in good health and CMV-seronegative.

CDR3 sequence (DNA): TGTGCCAGCAAACTGGACAGGGGGCGGATCTATGGCTACACCTTC. Encoded protein: CASKLDRGRIYGYTF. This chain links TRBV2 with TRBJ1-2; 11 bases are a match to TRBD1. The ends lost 7 bases at V and 4 bases at J; junction bases unmatched: 8. The CDR3 length is 15 residues. The germline CDR1 and CDR2 sequences are SNHLY and FYNNEI.

This sequence joins TRBV10-3 and TRBJ2-1; 11 bases agree with TRBD2. J lost 7 bases, V lost 0 bases, and 11 bases had no gene match. The CDR3 runs to 18 residues. Looked up from germline, CDR1 is ENHRY and CDR2 is SYGVKD. CDR3 sequence: CAISESIPLAGGLNEQFF. For the CDR3, the DNA is TGTGCCATCAGTGAGTCGATACCTCTAGCGGGGGGATTAAATGAGCAGTTCTTC.

The V gene is TRBV6-5, the J gene TRBJ2-3; 10 positions match TRBD2. Germline V lookup: CDR1 MNHEY, CDR2 SVGAGI. Trimming cost V 2 bases and J 5 bases; bases outside gene matches: 7. The CDR3 sequence is 16 residues long. The CDR3 sequence is CASSYRLAGVRDTQYF. In DNA, the CDR3 is TGTGCCAGCAGTTACAGGCTAGCGGGAGTGAGAGATACGCAGTATTTT.

This sequence joins TRBV27 and TRBJ2-4, with 9 bases identical to TRBD1. The V gene's germline CDR1 is MNHEY and CDR2 SMNVEV (reference sequence). With 8 bases clipped from V and 1 base from J, the junction kept 9 bases outside the gene matches. The CDR3 runs to 16 residues. The CDR3 region has the DNA TGTGCCAGCGGACCCGGGACAGGGTTTGCCAAAAACATTCAGTACTTC. Protein product: CASGPGTGFAKNIQYF.

This chain connects TRBV5-1 to TRBJ2-7; TRBD1 matches at 7 bases. Germline V lookup: CDR1 SGHRS, CDR2 YFSETQ. With 2 bases clipped from V and 3 bases from J, the junction kept 8 bases outside the gene matches. The CDR3 has 15 residues. In DNA, the CDR3 is TGCGCCAGCAGCTTAACGACAGGGAGAAACTACGAGCAGTACTTC. The encoded protein is CASSLTTGRNYEQYF.

The rearrangement links TRBV19 to TRBJ1-1; a weak D match, TRBD1 (5 bases). CDR1 LNHDA and CDR2 SQIVND come from the germline V gene (reference sequence). The V gene lost 6 bases and the J gene lost 4 bases, with 15 bases spanning the gap. The CDR3 contains 14 residues. CDR3 amino acids: CASRQVPVSTEAFF. Here the CDR3 DNA reads TGTGCCAGTAGACAGGTTCCGGTGAGCACTGAAGCTTTCTTT.

The chain uses TRBV19 and TRBJ2-7, with D possibly being TRBD1 (6 bases). Per germline, CDR1 LNHDA and CDR2 SQIVND (reference sequence). Deletions cut 10 bases from V and 5 bases from J, with 18 bases between. The CDR3 covers 13 residues. This CDR3 is CATSITGTHEQYF. CDR3 DNA sequence: TGTGCCACTTCGATAACAGGGACCCACGAGCAGTACTTC.

The chain employs TRBV9 and TRBJ2-3; no definite D call. Germline lookup yields CDR1 SGDLS and CDR2 YYNGEE. V was cut by 2 bases and J by 4 bases, with 8 bases left in between. The CDR3 spans 13 residues. CDR3 bases: TGTGCCAGCAGCGTCCGACAATCAGATACGCAGTATTTT. It translates to CASSVRQSDTQYF. The full variable domain, with the rest looked up from reference TRBV9 and TRBJ2-3, is DSGVTQTPKHLITATGQRVTLRCSPRSGDLSVYWYQQSLDQGLQFLIQYYNGEERAKGNILERFSAQQFPDLHSELNLSSLELGDSALYFCASSVRQSDTQYFGPGTRLTVL.

This chain joins TRBV5-5 and TRBJ2-7, with TRBD1 matching over 7 bases. This CDR3 is 15 amino acids long. Germline V CDR1 and CDR2: SGHKS, YYEKEE (reference sequence). J was trimmed by 2 bases and V by 5 bases; bases with no gene match: 10. CDR3 sequence reads: CASRSTGTATYEQYF. CDR3 in DNA: TGTGCCAGCAGATCGACCGGGACAGCAACCTACGAGCAGTACTTC. The entire variable domain, with the rest obtained from reference TRBV5-5 and TRBJ2-7, is as follows: DAGVTQSPTHLIKTRGQQVTLRCSPISGHKSVSWYQQVLGQGPQFIFQYYEKEERGRGNFPDRFSARQFPNYSSELNVNALLLGDSALYLCASRSTGTATYEQYFGPGTRLTVT.

The chain couples TRBV27 to TRBJ2-2; D possibly corresponds to TRBD2 (7 bases). Germline V lookup: CDR1 MNHEY, CDR2 SMNVEV (reference sequence). V was trimmed by 10 bases and J by 4 bases, leaving 13 bases between them. The CDR3 has 13 residues. The CDR3 protein is CAIRGASTGELFF. The CDR3 nucleotides are TGTGCCATCCGGGGGGCGAGCACCGGGGAGCTGTTTTTT.

The chain carries TRBV5-6 and TRBJ2-5; D might be TRBD1 (5 bases). The CDR3 is 15 residues long. Trimming removed 4 bases from V and 4 bases from J, with 17 bases in between. Germline values: CDR1 SGHDT, CDR2 YYEEEE. CDR3 residues: CASSPKTRQRETQYF. CDR3 sequence (DNA): TGTGCCAGCAGCCCAAAAACACGACAGAGAGAGACCCAGTACTTC.

The chain combines TRBV4-3 with TRBJ2-3, with 9 nucleotides matching TRBD2. CDR3 size: 16 residues. V trimming: 1 base; J trimming: 2 bases; junction bases outside the gene matches: 4. From germline, CDR1 is LGHNA and CDR2 YSLEER. CDR3: CASSQALAGTTDTQYF. The CDR3 DNA reads as TGCGCCAGCAGCCAAGCTCTAGCGGGGACCACAGATACGCAGTATTTT.

This clone has just one count. V is TRBV5-4 and J is TRBJ2-4, with D perhaps TRBD1 (6 bases). CDR1 and CDR2 from the germline V gene are SGHNT and YYREEE (reference sequence). The CDR3 consists of 16 residues. Trimming pared 4 bases from V and 2 bases from J, leaving 16 bases between. The CDR3 reads CASSPANRETKNIQYF. The CDR3 DNA sequence: TGTGCCAGCAGCCCCGCAAACAGGGAAACCAAAAACATTCAGTACTTC.

V gene TRBV5-1 combines with J gene TRBJ1-1, with 7 bases fitting TRBD1. Trimming took 0 bases from V and 1 from J; bases not matched to a gene: 6. Germline V gene data show CDR1 as SGHRS and CDR2 as YFSETQ. The CDR3 contains 16 residues. The CDR3 sequence: CASSLGQGRTNTEAFF. CDR3 sequence (DNA): TGCGCCAGCAGCTTGGGACAGGGTAGGACGAACACTGAAGCTTTCTTT.

For this clone: This specimen includes other DNA sequences encoding the same CDR3. The chain uses TRBV7-3 and TRBJ2-7; D might be TRBD1 (5 bases). V lost 1 base and J lost 3, with 13 bases in between. The CDR3 covers 15 residues. Germline CDR1 reads SGHTA; CDR2 reads FQGTGA. The chain's CDR3 is CASSLNPGHGYEQYF. CDR3 DNA sequence: TGTGCCAGCAGCTTAAATCCCGGACACGGCTACGAGCAGTACTTC.

The rearrangement uses TRBV19 and TRBJ2-7; TRBD1 matches 7 bases. This CDR3 spans 16 amino acids. Trimming cost V 3 bases and J 3 bases; bases outside gene matches: 11. CDR1 is LNHDA, CDR2 SQIVND, per germline (reference sequence). As DNA, the CDR3 is TGTGCCAGTAGTATGGGCCCAGGACAGGCTAGCTACGAGCAGTACTTC. This codes for CASSMGPGQASYEQYF.

In its sample, this clone was seen a few times. The chain recombines TRBV5-1 with TRBJ1-1; tentative D call: TRBD1 (6 bases). Germline CDR1 and CDR2: SGHRS and YFSETQ. The V gene lost 0 bases and the J gene lost 6 bases, with 12 bases spanning the gap. The CDR3 consists of 14 residues. DNA for the CDR3: TGCGCCAGCAGCTTGGGGCAGGGGAAACCTGAAGCTTTCTTT. It yields the protein CASSLGQGKPEAFF.

This clone is a singleton in its sample. The chain combines TRBV2 with TRBJ2-1, with TRBD2 matching over 14 bases. The CDR3 contains 15 residues. Germline lookup yields CDR1 SNHLY and CDR2 FYNNEI. V was pared by 6 bases and J by 4 bases, with 2 bases of the junction left unmatched. CDR3 nucleotides: TGTGCCAGCAGGACTAGCGGGGGGGCTTACAATGAGCAGTTCTTC. Encoded protein: CASRTSGGAYNEQFF.

A remark on this clone: Germline and junction disagree at one end, which may indicate a read error. The J gene is TRBJ2-2, the V gene TRBV7-9; 11 nucleotides match TRBD1. The CDR3 loop spans 19 amino acids. Germline V gene sequence: CDR1 SEHNR, CDR2 FQNEAQ (reference sequence). CDR3 sequence reads: CASILKAGIGQGASGELFF. The DNA of the CDR3 is TGTGCCAGCATCTTAAAAGCAGGGATTGGACAGGGGGCTTCCGGGGAGCTGTTTTTT. The full variable domain, with the rest looked up from reference TRBV7-9 and TRBJ2-2, is DTGVSQNPRHKITKRGQNVTFRCDPISEHNRLYWYRQTLGQGPEFLTYFQNEAQLEKSRLLSDRFSAERPKGSFSTLEIQRTEQGDSAMYLCASILKAGIGQGASGELFFGEGSRLTVL.

The chain recombines TRBV4-1 with TRBJ1-1; D unclear. Germline-derived CDR1 and CDR2 are MGHRA and YSYEKL. V lost 4 bases and J lost 0, with 9 bases in between. The CDR3 spans 14 residues. The CDR3 nucleotides are TGCGCCAGCAGCCTCGGGAACATGAACACTGAAGCTTTCTTT. Its translation is CASSLGNMNTEAFF.

CDR3 residues: CASSIDRVTEAFF. Written as DNA, the CDR3 is TGTGCCAGTAGTATAGATCGGGTTACTGAAGCTTTCTTT. V and J are TRBV19 and TRBJ1-1; D is unclear. Germline V gives CDR1 LNHDA, CDR2 SQIVND (reference sequence). This CDR3 spans 13 amino acids. The V and J ends lost 0 bases and 5 bases respectively, with 7 bases between them. The variable domain in full, completed from reference TRBV19 and TRBJ1-1, reads DGGITQSPKYLFRKEGQNVTLSCEQNLNHDAMYWYRQDPGQGLRLIYYSQIVNDFQKGDIAEGYSVSREKKESFPLTVTSAQKNPTAFYLCASSIDRVTEAFFGQGTRLTVV.